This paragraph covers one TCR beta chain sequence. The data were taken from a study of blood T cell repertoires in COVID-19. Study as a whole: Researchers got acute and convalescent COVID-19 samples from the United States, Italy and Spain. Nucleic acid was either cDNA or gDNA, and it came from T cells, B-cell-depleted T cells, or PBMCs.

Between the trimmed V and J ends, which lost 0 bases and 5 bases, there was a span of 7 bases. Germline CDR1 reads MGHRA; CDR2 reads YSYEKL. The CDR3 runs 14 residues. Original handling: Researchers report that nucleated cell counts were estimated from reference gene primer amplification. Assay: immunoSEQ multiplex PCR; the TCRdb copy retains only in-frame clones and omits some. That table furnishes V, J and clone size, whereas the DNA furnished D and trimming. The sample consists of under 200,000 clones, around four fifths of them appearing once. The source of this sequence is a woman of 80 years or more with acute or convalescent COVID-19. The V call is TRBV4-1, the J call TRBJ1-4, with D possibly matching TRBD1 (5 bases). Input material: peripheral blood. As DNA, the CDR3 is TGCGCCAGCAGCCAAGATTGGACAAATGAAAAACTGTTTTTT. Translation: CASSQDWTNEKLFF.